The 5 T cell receptor beta chains below come from one sample, sequenced in a study of control samples from healthy donors and cancer patients. This table comes from immunoSEQ multiplex PCR, and its TCRdb copy is limited to in-frame clones, with some not included. The sample yields around 130,000 clones, approximately 90% seen once. Sequenced sample: blood. The receptors originated from a man between 25 and 39 years old in good health.

The rearrangement uses TRBV7-9 and TRBJ1-5, with D possibly being TRBD1 (5 bases). The CDR3 length is 14 residues. Germline CDR1 and CDR2: SEHNR and FQNEAQ (reference sequence). The V end lost 1 base, the J end lost 4 bases, and 8 bases lay between the germline ends. The CDR3 nucleotides read TGTGCCAGCAGCTTAGAGGGGAATAATCAGCCCCAGCATTTT. The encoded protein is CASSLEGNNQPQHF. The entire variable domain, with the rest obtained from reference TRBV7-9 and TRBJ1-5, is as follows: DTGVSQNPRHKITKRGQNVTFRCDPISEHNRLYWYRQTLGQGPEFLTYFQNEAQLEKSRLLSDRFSAERPKGSFSTLEIQRTEQGDSAMYLCASSLEGNNQPQHFGDGTRLSIL.

The chain combines TRBV10-3 with TRBJ2-1; D not certain. This CDR3 contains 11 residues. V lost 3 bases and J 10 bases, leaving 7 bases between the germline ends. Germline CDR1 ENHRY, CDR2 SYGVKD. Here the CDR3 reads CAISEGWEQFF. The CDR3 nucleotides are TGTGCCATCAGTGAAGGATGGGAGCAGTTCTTC.

V gene TRBV9 combines with J gene TRBJ1-6; no clear D gene. Deletions cut 1 base from V and 2 bases from J, with 7 bases between. The germline V gene has CDR1 SGDLS and CDR2 YYNGEE. The CDR3 is 15 residues long. The CDR3 sequence: CASSVSGTYNSPLHF. The DNA for the CDR3 is TGTGCCAGCAGCGTATCGGGGACCTATAATTCACCCCTCCACTTT.

This chain joins TRBV6-6 and TRBJ1-4; D is possibly TRBD1 (6 bases). This CDR3 is built from 14 residues. Germline loops: CDR1 MNHNY, CDR2 SVGAGI (reference sequence). Trimming cost V 7 bases and J 8 bases, with 17 bases left between them. CDR3 DNA sequence: TGTGCCAGCACCAGAGGGGAGACAGGAGAAAAACTGTTTTTT. Amino acids: CASTRGETGEKLFF.

The chain has TRBV14 and TRBJ1-1; no clear D gene. Germline V gene data show CDR1 as SGHDN and CDR2 as FVKESK. The ends were cut back, 1 base at V and 4 bases at J, with 13 bases in the middle. This CDR3 has 15 residues. CDR3 amino acids: CASSQVAGSVTEAFF. In DNA form, the CDR3 reads TGTGCCAGCAGCCAAGTCGCGGGGTCGGTCACTGAAGCTTTCTTT.